The text below deals with one T cell receptor beta chain. These data come from a study of blood T cell repertoires in COVID-19. Whole-study context: Some COVID-19 samples were acute and others convalescent; all came from the United States, Italy and Spain.

The germline CDR1 and CDR2 sequences are LGHNT and FRNRAP. The CDR3 runs 14 residues. Trimming stripped 4 bases from V and 3 bases from J, with 11 bases between. Seattle patients were enrolled while actively infected and followed longitudinally. Under the authors' procedure: Estimates of nucleated cell counts were drawn from the amplification of reference gene primers. Produced via immunoSEQ multiplex PCR; TCRdb's table is partial and in-frame only. The D gene and trimming were derived from the DNA, and the V and J assignments and clone size from that table. Found here are 170,000 or so clones, roughly 89% of them singletons; the top ten hold around 13%.

The V gene is TRBV12-5, the J gene TRBJ2-3; maybe TRBD2 (7 bases). The origin of this receptor is a woman aged 70-85 years with COVID-19, enrolled during active disease. Sequenced material: peripheral blood. This CDR3 is CASGWGGGTDTQYF. The CDR3 DNA sequence: TGTGCTAGTGGTTGGGGAGGGGGAACAGATACGCAGTATTTT.